This entry describes one T cell receptor (beta chain). This entry belongs to a study of beta chain features in type 1 diabetes. The isolated RNA, all of it, was reverse transcribed, so expressed TCRB transcripts were what got sequenced. Libraries were prepared by immunoSEQ multiplex PCR; TCRdb keeps only in-frame clonotypes and omits some of them. The sample has almost 350,000 clones; 6.5% to 10% are singletons. This CDR3 comprises 15 residues. From germline, CDR1 is SGHTA and CDR2 FQGNSA. Unmatched junction bases numbered 5, after V lost 5 bases and J lost 3 bases. The TCR sequence derives from a woman younger than 30 in good health. Sequencing was done on a sample of central memory CD4+ T cells from blood. This chain joins TRBV7-2 and TRBJ2-7; 12 bases fit TRBD2. The CDR3 sequence: CASSIGLAGIYEQYF. In nucleotides, the CDR3 is TGTGCCAGCAGCATAGGACTAGCGGGAATCTACGAGCAGTACTTC.